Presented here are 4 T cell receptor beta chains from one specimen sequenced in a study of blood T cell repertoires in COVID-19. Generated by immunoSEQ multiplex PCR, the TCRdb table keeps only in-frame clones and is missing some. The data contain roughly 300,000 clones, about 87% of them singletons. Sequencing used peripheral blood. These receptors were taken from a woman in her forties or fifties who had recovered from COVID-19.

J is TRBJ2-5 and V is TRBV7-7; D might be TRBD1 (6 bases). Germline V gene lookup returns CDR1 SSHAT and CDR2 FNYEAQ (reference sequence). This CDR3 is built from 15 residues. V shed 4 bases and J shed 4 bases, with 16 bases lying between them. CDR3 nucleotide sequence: TGTGCCAGCAGCTCCGGGACAACGCTCGGAGAGACCCAGTACTTC. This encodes CASSSGTTLGETQYF.

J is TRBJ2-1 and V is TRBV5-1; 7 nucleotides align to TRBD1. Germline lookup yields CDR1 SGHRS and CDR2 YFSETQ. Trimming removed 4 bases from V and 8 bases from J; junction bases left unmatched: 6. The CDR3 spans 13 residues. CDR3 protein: CASSITGDDEQFF. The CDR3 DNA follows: TGCGCCAGCAGCATAACAGGGGACGATGAGCAGTTCTTC.

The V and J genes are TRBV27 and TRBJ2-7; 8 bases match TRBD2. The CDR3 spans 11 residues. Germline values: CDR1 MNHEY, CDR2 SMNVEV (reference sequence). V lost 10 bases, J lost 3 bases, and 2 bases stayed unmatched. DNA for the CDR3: TGTGCCACGGGGGGGGTCTACGAGCAGTACTTC. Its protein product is CATGGVYEQYF.

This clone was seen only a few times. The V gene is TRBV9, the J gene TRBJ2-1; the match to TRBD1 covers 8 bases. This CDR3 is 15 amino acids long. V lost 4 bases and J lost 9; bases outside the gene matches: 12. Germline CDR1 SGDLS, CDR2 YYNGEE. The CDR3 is CASSMSQGAGGEQFF. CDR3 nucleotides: TGTGCCAGCAGCATGAGCCAGGGGGCTGGTGGTGAGCAGTTCTTC.